Here is one T cell receptor (beta chain) with its context. The data stem from a study of blood T cell repertoires in COVID-19. Study details: Collection of acute and convalescent COVID-19 samples took place in the United States, Italy and Spain. Nucleic acid was either cDNA or gDNA, and it came from T cells, B-cell-depleted T cells, or PBMCs.

Authors' data handling: Estimated nucleated cell counts came from reference gene primer amplification. TCRdb keeps only in-frame clones here, not all; method: immunoSEQ multiplex PCR. V and J calls plus clone size are reproduced from that table; the DNA served to infer D and trimming. The sample holds about 27,000 clones, roughly 90% seen once. Sequenced material: peripheral blood. The TCR originated in a human donor in a cohort sampled during active COVID-19.

CDR3 DNA: TGTGCCAGCACCAGGTCGAACACTGAAGCTTTCTTT. This encodes CASTRSNTEAFF. The chain couples TRBV25-1 to TRBJ1-1; D is unclear. Germline CDR1 is MGHDK and CDR2 is SYGVNS. This CDR3 has 12 residues. Trimming took off 7 bases at V and 1 base at J, with 7 bases between the two ends.